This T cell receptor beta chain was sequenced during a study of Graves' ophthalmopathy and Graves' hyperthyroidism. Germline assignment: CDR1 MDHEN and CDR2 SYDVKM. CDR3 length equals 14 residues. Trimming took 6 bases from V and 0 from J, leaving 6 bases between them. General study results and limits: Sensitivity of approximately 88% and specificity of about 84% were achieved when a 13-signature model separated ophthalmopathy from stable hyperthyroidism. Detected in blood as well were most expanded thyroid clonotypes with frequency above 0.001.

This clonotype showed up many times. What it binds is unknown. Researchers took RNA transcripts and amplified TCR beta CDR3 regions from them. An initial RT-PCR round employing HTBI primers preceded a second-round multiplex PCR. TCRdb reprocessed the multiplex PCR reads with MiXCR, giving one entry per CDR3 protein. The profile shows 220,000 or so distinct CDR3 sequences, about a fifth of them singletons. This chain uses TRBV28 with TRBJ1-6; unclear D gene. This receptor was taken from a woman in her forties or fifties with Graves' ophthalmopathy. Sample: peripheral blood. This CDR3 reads CASREGSYNSPLHF. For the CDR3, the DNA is TGTGCCAGCAGGGAGGGCTCCTATAATTCACCCCTCCACTTT.